Listed below are T cell receptor beta chains from one sample, sequenced in a study of blood T cell repertoires in COVID-19. Profiled with immunoSEQ multiplex PCR; TCRdb holds only in-frame clones, not every one. Of more than 45,000 clones in the sample, roughly 87% were seen once. Input material: peripheral blood. The receptor source for this set is a human donor with active COVID-19. The donor label of this sample is uncertain. The CDR3 runs from the conserved cysteine through the conserved F or W. The order of the fields is J gene, V gene, D gene, clone size, CDR3 DNA, CDR3 protein. A D gene is named only where the DNA matches it firmly. Size is omitted from some rows. Given values are once, few, many or a class for expanded clones.

TRBJ2-2	TRBV5-1	NA	NA	TGCGCCAGCAGCTTGAGACAGTCAGGCGGGGAGCTGTTTTTT	CASSLRQSGGELFF
TRBJ2-1	TRBV18	NA	NA	TGTGCCAGCTCACCACCGGTTGGGCAGAGCTCCTACAATGAGCAGTTCTTC	CASSPPVGQSSYNEQFF
TRBJ1-1	TRBV19	NA	NA	TGTGCCAGTAGTCCACCGGGACACATGAACACTGAAGCTTTCTTT	CASSPPGHMNTEAFF
TRBJ2-3	TRBV5-1	NA	NA	TGCGCCAGCAGCTTGGGCGCTACTAGCACAGATACGCAGTATTTT	CASSLGATSTDTQYF
TRBJ1-2	TRBV7-9	NA	NA	TGTGCCAGCAGCCCCCCACAGGGAATAGGCTATGGCTACACCTTC	CASSPPQGIGYGYTF
TRBJ2-7	TRBV7-9	NA	NA	TGTGCCAGCAGCTCCCGGGACATAACATCCTACGAGCAGTACTTC	CASSSRDITSYEQYF
TRBJ2-1	TRBV7-2	TRBD2	NA	TGTGCCAGCAGCCCTCGGTCGGGACTAGCGGGGGGAAATGAGCAGTTCTTC	CASSPRSGLAGGNEQFF
TRBJ1-1	TRBV11-1	NA	NA	TGTGCCAGCAGCCCCCCCGAGACAGTAATGAACACTGAAGCTTTCTTT	CASSPPETVMNTEAFF
TRBJ1-1	TRBV19	TRBD1	NA	TGTGCCAGTAGTATGACCCTCGGGACAGGGGGTTTGGGTGCTTTCTTT	CASSMTLGTGGLGAFF
TRBJ1-4	TRBV6-1	TRBD1	few	TGTGCCAGCAGTGAAAGGACAGGGGGTAAACTGTTTTTT	CASSERTGGKLFF
TRBJ2-7	TRBV5-1	TRBD1	NA	TGCGCCAGCAGCACCGGGACAGGCAGCTCCTACGAGCAGTACTTC	CASSTGTGSSYEQYF